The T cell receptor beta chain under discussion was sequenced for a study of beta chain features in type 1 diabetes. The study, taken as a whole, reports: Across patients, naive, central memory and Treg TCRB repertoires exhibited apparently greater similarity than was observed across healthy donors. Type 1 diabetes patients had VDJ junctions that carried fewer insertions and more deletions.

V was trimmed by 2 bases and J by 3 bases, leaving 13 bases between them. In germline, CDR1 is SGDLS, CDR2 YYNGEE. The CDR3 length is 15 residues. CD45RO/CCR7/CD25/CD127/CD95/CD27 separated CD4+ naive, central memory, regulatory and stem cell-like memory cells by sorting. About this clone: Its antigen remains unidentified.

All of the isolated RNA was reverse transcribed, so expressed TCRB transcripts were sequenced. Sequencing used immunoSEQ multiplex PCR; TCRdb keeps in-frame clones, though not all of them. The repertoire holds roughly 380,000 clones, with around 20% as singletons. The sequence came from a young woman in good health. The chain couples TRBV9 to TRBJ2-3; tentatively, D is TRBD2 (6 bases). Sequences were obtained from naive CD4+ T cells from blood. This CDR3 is CASSVRGTGTDTQYF. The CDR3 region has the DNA TGTGCCAGCAGCGTGCGGGGAACGGGGACAGATACGCAGTATTTT.